This T cell receptor (beta chain) was identified during a study of OX40 agonist ivuxolimab in advanced cancers. Overall study context: A history of anti-PD-1, anti-PD-L1 or anti-CTLA-4 therapy was acceptable, and about 37% had some. Three patients showed partial responses: one hepatocellular carcinoma and two cutaneous melanoma cases.

Study results and caveats: Partial responders receiving 0.1-3.0 mg/kg showed among the lowest clonal expansion.

The assay was immunoSEQ multiplex PCR, and TCRdb's table has in-frame clones only and misses some. This table holds over 50,000 clones, 92% found once. The CDR3 has 13 residues. Trimming took off 1 base at V and 4 bases at J, with 6 bases between the two ends. CDR1 and CDR2 from the germline V gene are SGHTA and FQGNSA. Notes on this clone: Its antigen is not known.

The sample in question was CD4+ or CD8+ T cells sorted from blood, obtained in a trial of the OX40 agonist ivuxolimab. This TCR came from an adult with an advanced solid tumor such as melanoma, head and neck, liver or kidney cancer. The chain is built from TRBV7-2 and TRBJ2-3; D gene ambiguous. The CDR3 spells CASSLVRADTQYF. In DNA, the CDR3 is TGTGCCAGCAGCTTAGTTCGCGCAGATACGCAGTATTTT.